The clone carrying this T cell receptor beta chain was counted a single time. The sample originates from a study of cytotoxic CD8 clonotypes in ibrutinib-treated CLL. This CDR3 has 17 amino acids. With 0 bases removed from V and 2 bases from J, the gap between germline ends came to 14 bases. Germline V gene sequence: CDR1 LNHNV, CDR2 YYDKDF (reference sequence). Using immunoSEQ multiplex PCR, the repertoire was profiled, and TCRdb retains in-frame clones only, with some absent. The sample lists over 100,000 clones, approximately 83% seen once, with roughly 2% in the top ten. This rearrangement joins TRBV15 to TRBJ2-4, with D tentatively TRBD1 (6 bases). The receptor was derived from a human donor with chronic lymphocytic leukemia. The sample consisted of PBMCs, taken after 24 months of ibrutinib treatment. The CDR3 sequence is CATSRDRKGVTKNIQYF. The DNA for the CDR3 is TGTGCCACCAGCAGAGATCGGAAGGGGGTGACCAAAAACATTCAGTACTTC.